A single sample is the source of the 32 T cell receptor beta chains below, sequenced in a study of cytomegalovirus exposure and HLA in healthy donors. Vbeta (60) and Jbeta (13) primers were used in the PCR. Data came from immunoSEQ multiplex PCR; TCRdb stores just in-frame clones and leaves some out. The table records 90,000 to 110,000 clones, under 85% of them present only once. The material sequenced was PBMCs. The receptors stem from a middle-aged woman in good health and CMV-seropositive.

The rearrangement joins TRBV7-9 to TRBJ2-7; tentatively, D is TRBD2 (5 bases). The germline CDR1 and CDR2 sequences are SEHNR and FQNEAQ (reference sequence). The CDR3 is made up of 16 amino acids. V lost 5 bases, J lost 0 bases, and 17 bases lay in between. The CDR3 is CASSLGGGHASYEQYF. DNA for the CDR3: TGTGCCAGCAGCCTAGGAGGAGGCCATGCCTCCTACGAGCAGTACTTC.

This clone was counted a few times. The CDR3 DNA reads TGTGCCAGCAGCTTACTCGAAAAACTGTTTTTT. Translated, it gives CASSLLEKLFF. The chain employs TRBV7-9 and TRBJ1-4; the D is unclear. Trimming cost V 2 bases and J 8 bases, with 3 bases left between them. The CDR3 is 11 amino acids. Germline lookup yields CDR1 SEHNR and CDR2 FQNEAQ (reference sequence). Based on the CDR3 plus reference TRBV7-9 and TRBJ1-4, the full variable domain is DTGVSQNPRHKITKRGQNVTFRCDPISEHNRLYWYRQTLGQGPEFLTYFQNEAQLEKSRLLSDRFSAERPKGSFSTLEIQRTEQGDSAMYLCASSLLEKLFFGSGTQLSVL.

The chain uses TRBV4-3 and TRBJ1-6; D gene unclear. The CDR3 has 15 amino acids. Germline V lookup: CDR1 LGHNA, CDR2 YSLEER. Trimming stripped 0 bases from V and 8 bases from J, with 11 bases between. The chain's CDR3 is CASSQDYGQYSPLHF. The CDR3 nucleotides are TGCGCCAGCAGCCAAGATTATGGGCAATATTCACCCCTCCACTTT.

This clone appeared a few times. V gene TRBV4-2 combines with J gene TRBJ1-4; a weak D match, TRBD1 (5 bases). The germline V and J ends were trimmed by 4 bases and 3 bases, with 18 bases remaining between them. The CDR3 length is 17 residues. The germline CDR1 and CDR2 sequences are LGHNA and YNFKEQ. CDR3 region: CASSPFAGGTANEKLFF. The CDR3 DNA sequence: TGTGCCAGCAGCCCCTTCGCGGGGGGGACGGCTAATGAAAAACTGTTTTTT.

The chain combines TRBV28 with TRBJ1-2, with TRBD1 identical over 7 bases. The length of the CDR3 is 12 residues. Germline values: CDR1 MDHEN, CDR2 SYDVKM. The trim removed 10 bases at V and 8 bases at J, leaving 10 bases unmatched. The DNA of the CDR3 is TGTGCCACCGGGACAGCCCTGGGCGGCTACACCTTC. Translating gives CATGTALGGYTF.

The chain uses TRBV5-1 and TRBJ1-1, with TRBD1 identical over 9 bases. J gave up 5 bases and V 5 bases, and 7 bases lay outside the gene matches. The CDR3 is 14 amino acids. The germline V gene has CDR1 SGHRS and CDR2 YFSETQ. Written as DNA, the CDR3 is TGCGCCAGCAGATCGGACAGGGGATGGACTGAAGCTTTCTTT. Its translation: CASRSDRGWTEAFF.

The CDR3 spells CASSPRMGAYEQYF. CDR3 DNA sequence: TGTGCCAGCAGCCCTCGGATGGGAGCCTACGAGCAGTACTTC. The J gene is TRBJ2-7, the V gene TRBV7-9; a weak D match, TRBD2 (5 bases). The ends were cut back, 5 bases at V and 2 bases at J, with 13 bases in the middle. This CDR3 contains 14 residues. Per germline, CDR1 SEHNR and CDR2 FQNEAQ (reference sequence).

The chain has TRBV5-1 and TRBJ2-5; 8 bases are a match to TRBD1. The CDR3 runs 14 residues. V gave up 4 bases and J gave up 5 bases; unmatched junction bases: 7. Germline-derived CDR1 and CDR2 are SGHRS and YFSETQ. For the CDR3, the DNA is TGCGCCAGCAGCATGACAGGGGTCCCGGAGACCCAGTACTTC. This codes for CASSMTGVPETQYF. Together with reference TRBV5-1 and TRBJ2-5, the CDR3 gives the full variable domain: KAGVTQTPRYLIKTRGQQVTLSCSPISGHRSVSWYQQTPGQGLQFLFEYFSETQRNKGNFPGRFSGRQFSNSRSEMNVSTLELGDSALYLCASSMTGVPETQYFGPGTRLLVL.

V is TRBV10-3 and J is TRBJ2-5, with TRBD2 matching over 8 bases. The CDR3 extends over 15 amino acids. Germline-derived CDR1 and CDR2 are ENHRY and SYGVKD. Germline trimming cut 0 bases from V and 4 bases from J; bases unmatched to any gene: 4. The CDR3 DNA is TGTGCCATCAGTGAGTCTCACGGGGGGGCAGAGACCCAGTACTTC. It specifies CAISESHGGAETQYF.

The V call is TRBV15, the J call TRBJ2-7, with D perhaps matching TRBD1 (7 bases). This CDR3 is 15 amino acids long. Germline V gene sequence: CDR1 LNHNV, CDR2 YYDKDF (reference sequence). Trimming cost V 2 bases and J 4 bases, with 15 bases left between them. The CDR3 loop is CATSRRRQGGYEQYF. The CDR3 nucleotides read TGTGCCACCAGCAGACGAAGACAGGGAGGTTACGAGCAGTACTTC.

The rearrangement links TRBV5-4 to TRBJ2-7, with 9 bases fitting TRBD2. Trimming removed 1 base from V and 3 bases from J; junction bases left unmatched: 5. Germline V gene data show CDR1 as SGHNT and CDR2 as YYREEE (reference sequence). The CDR3 is 15 amino acids. The CDR3, as DNA: TGTGCCAGCAGCTTGAGAGCGGGGGGCATCTACGAGCAGTACTTC. This gives the protein CASSLRAGGIYEQYF.

The chain is built from TRBV5-1 and TRBJ2-3, with TRBD2 identical over 9 bases. Germline V CDR1 and CDR2: SGHRS, YFSETQ. The CDR3 consists of 18 residues. Trimming took 0 bases from V and 0 from J; bases not matched to a gene: 8. The CDR3 reads CASSLGSGGYPSTDTQYF. DNA of the CDR3: TGCGCCAGCAGCTTGGGCAGCGGGGGGTACCCGAGCACAGATACGCAGTATTTT.

Concerning this clone itself: A read error may produce the germline difference seen at one junction end. In DNA form, the CDR3 reads TGTGCCGGCAGGGGACAGGGGACGACTAACTATGGCTACACCTTC. This gives the protein CAGRGQGTTNYGYTF. The rearrangement joins TRBV27 to TRBJ1-2; 10 bases are shared with TRBD1. The length of the CDR3 is 15 residues. Germline CDR1 and CDR2: MNHEY and SMNVEV (reference sequence).

The gene calls are TRBV19 and TRBJ2-1, with a weak D call TRBD2 (6 bases). Germline CDR1 is LNHDA and CDR2 is SQIVND (reference sequence). CDR3 length: 16 amino acids. V dropped 2 bases and J dropped 4 bases, with 15 bases sitting between them. The CDR3 spells CASSIPFGAGYNEQFF. The DNA of the CDR3 is TGTGCCAGTAGTATACCGTTCGGCGCGGGGTACAATGAGCAGTTCTTC.

The rearrangement links TRBV28 to TRBJ2-1; 9 bases are shared with TRBD2. This CDR3 region has 19 residues. V was clipped by 3 bases and J by 4 bases; unmatched bases: 16. Germline values: CDR1 MDHEN, CDR2 SYDVKM. The CDR3 DNA follows: TGTGCCAGCAGTTTTGGGGGGTTAGGGCGGGAGGGTATTTACAATGAGCAGTTCTTC. This gives the protein CASSFGGLGREGIYNEQFF.

The genes are TRBV11-3 and TRBJ2-7, with a possible D match to TRBD1 (5 bases). The CDR3 totals 14 residues. Germline V gives CDR1 SGHNT, CDR2 YENEEA. V was trimmed by 5 bases and J by 2 bases, leaving 13 bases between them. The CDR3 DNA follows: TGTGCCAGCAGCCCCGCGACAGTAACCTACGAGCAGTACTTC. Translation gives CASSPATVTYEQYF.

The gene calls are TRBV28 and TRBJ2-1; 8 bases are a match to TRBD2. This CDR3 has 15 residues. CDR1 MDHEN and CDR2 SYDVKM come from the germline V gene. The trim removed 6 bases at V and 7 bases at J, leaving 11 bases unmatched. Written as DNA, the CDR3 is TGTGCCAGCAGGGAAAGCGGGAGACTGAGGAATGAGCAGTTCTTC. Translated, it gives CASRESGRLRNEQFF.

On this clone itself: At one end, the junction sequence differs from germline, possibly due to a read error. This sequence joins TRBV7-2 and TRBJ2-5, with 12 positions matching TRBD2. This CDR3 region has 17 residues. From germline, CDR1 is SGHTA and CDR2 FQGNSA. This CDR3 is CASSLGPSGGAQGTQYF. Written as DNA, the CDR3 is TGTGCCAGCAGCTTAGGTCCTAGCGGGGGGGCACAAGGGACCCAGTACTTC.

The chain is built from TRBV7-9 and TRBJ2-1; weak D call: TRBD2 (5 bases). CDR3 length: 15 residues. Germline V gene data show CDR1 as SEHNR and CDR2 as FQNEAQ (reference sequence). V was shortened by 0 bases and J by 5 bases, with 11 bases between the two germline ends. The CDR3, as DNA: TGTGCCAGCAGCTTAGCGTACCAGGAGGACAATGAGCAGTTCTTC. Amino acids: CASSLAYQEDNEQFF.

The chain combines TRBV19 with TRBJ1-3; D unresolved. CDR3 size: 13 residues. V was pared by 5 bases and J by 0 bases, with 5 bases between. Looked up from germline, CDR1 is LNHDA and CDR2 is SQIVND (reference sequence). DNA of the CDR3: TGTGCCAGTAGTCGGAGCTCTGGAAACACCATATATTTT. Translated: CASSRSSGNTIYF. Complete variable domain (other parts from reference TRBV19 and TRBJ1-3): DGGITQSPKYLFRKEGQNVTLSCEQNLNHDAMYWYRQDPGQGLRLIYYSQIVNDFQKGDIAEGYSVSREKKESFPLTVTSAQKNPTAFYLCASSRSSGNTIYFGEGSWLTVV.

The chain has TRBV11-1 and TRBJ2-7; no clear D. V dropped 5 bases and J dropped 3 bases, with 5 bases sitting between them. CDR1 and CDR2 (germline): SGHAT, FQDESV (reference sequence). The CDR3 length is 11 residues. CDR3 DNA: TGTGCCAGCAGCGCCTACTACGAGCAGTACTTC. It specifies CASSAYYEQYF.

The V and J genes are TRBV28 and TRBJ2-7; possible D gene TRBD1, 5 bases. The CDR3 consists of 14 residues. The germline CDR1 and CDR2 sequences are MDHEN and SYDVKM. V dropped 4 bases and J dropped 2 bases, with 12 bases sitting between them. CDR3 in DNA: TGTGCCAGCAGTTACTCCAGGGTCCCCTACGAGCAGTACTTC. Its translation: CASSYSRVPYEQYF.

This clone has just one count. The J gene is TRBJ2-5, the V gene TRBV7-9, with 7 positions matching TRBD2. The germline V gene encodes CDR1 SEHNR and CDR2 FQNEAQ (reference sequence). Trimming at V came to 8 bases and at J to 1 base, leaving 10 bases not matched to a gene. The CDR3 has 15 residues. The CDR3 DNA reads TGTGCCAGCGGATTTGGGGACTACCTCCAAGAGACCCAGTACTTC. Amino acid sequence: CASGFGDYLQETQYF. Looking up the rest from reference TRBV7-9 and TRBJ2-5 gives the full variable domain: DTGVSQNPRHKITKRGQNVTFRCDPISEHNRLYWYRQTLGQGPEFLTYFQNEAQLEKSRLLSDRFSAERPKGSFSTLEIQRTEQGDSAMYLCASGFGDYLQETQYFGPGTRLLVL.

The chain is built from TRBV7-5 and TRBJ2-5; the D call of TRBD2 is as the table states it, not checked on the DNA. TRBV7-5 is given as a pseudogene. This CDR3 is built from 14 residues. The chain's CDR3 is CVRSLGGGEETQYF. In DNA, the CDR3 is TGTGTCAGAAGCTTAGGGGGCGGGGAAGAGACCCAGTACTTC.

The chain couples TRBV19 to TRBJ1-3; 8 bases agree with TRBD1. CDR1 is LNHDA, CDR2 SQIVND, per germline (reference sequence). V shed 5 bases, J shed 2 bases, and the junction held 2 bases outside the gene matches. The CDR3 loop spans 14 amino acids. CDR3 sequence (DNA): TGTGCCAGTAGTCAACAGGGGGCTGGAAACACCATATATTTT. It is translated as CASSQQGAGNTIYF.

This clone was counted only a few times. V usage is TRBV28 and J usage is TRBJ2-1; D not certain. The V end was cut by 4 bases, the J end by 7 bases, with 8 bases between. Germline V gene sequence: CDR1 MDHEN, CDR2 SYDVKM. This CDR3 has 12 residues. CDR3 sequence: CASSWPPNEQFF. The CDR3 DNA sequence: TGTGCCAGCAGTTGGCCCCCGAATGAGCAGTTCTTC.

This chain connects TRBV5-8 to TRBJ1-5; 7 bases match TRBD1. Germline trimming cut 4 bases from V and 5 bases from J; bases unmatched to any gene: 6. The CDR3 sequence is 14 residues long. Germline V CDR1 and CDR2: SGHTS, YDEGEE. The CDR3 here is CASSPRQGYQPQHF. CDR3 sequence (DNA): TGTGCCAGCAGCCCCAGACAGGGATATCAGCCCCAGCATTTT.

This clone occurred a few times. The chain joins TRBV28 to TRBJ2-3, with TRBD2 matching 7 bases. J was trimmed by 2 bases and V by 5 bases; bases with no gene match: 13. CDR3 size: 17 residues. Germline V gene data show CDR1 as MDHEN and CDR2 as SYDVKM. DNA for the CDR3: TGTGCCAGCAGTAACCCTCTAGCGGCGCTCGTCACAGATACGCAGTATTTT. It yields the protein CASSNPLAALVTDTQYF.

J is TRBJ2-1 and V is TRBV6-5; D might be TRBD2 (6 bases). V gave up 0 bases and J gave up 0 bases, with 9 bases separating them. The germline V gene encodes CDR1 MNHEY and CDR2 SVGAGI. This CDR3 comprises 16 residues. The DNA for the CDR3 is TGTGCCAGCAGTTACTCGGCGGGAAACTCCTACAATGAGCAGTTCTTC. Translation gives CASSYSAGNSYNEQFF.

J is TRBJ2-7 and V is TRBV11-3; TRBD1 is a possible D gene (5 bases). The V and J ends lost 1 base and 5 bases respectively, with 12 bases between them. There are 14 residues in the CDR3. Germline V gives CDR1 SGHNT, CDR2 YENEEA. CDR3 nucleotide sequence: TGTGCCAGCAGCTTAGGAGGTAGGGGTCACGAGCAGTACTTC. This translates into CASSLGGRGHEQYF. Variable domain in full (rest from reference TRBV11-3 and TRBJ2-7): EAGVVQSPRYKIIEKKQPVAFWCNPISGHNTLYWYLQNLGQGPELLIRYENEEAVDDSQLPKDRFSAERLKGVDSTLKIQPAELGDSAVYLCASSLGGRGHEQYFGPGTRLTVT.

This clone was detected only a few times. The DNA of the CDR3 is TGTGCCAGCAGCTTAGGGACAGCGACGCATGAAGCTTTCTTT. It specifies CASSLGTATHEAFF. The chain has TRBV7-8 and TRBJ1-1; D is perhaps TRBD1 (6 bases). CDR3 size: 14 residues. Germline assignment: CDR1 SGHVS and CDR2 FQNEAQ. V lost 1 base and J lost 7, with 13 bases in between.

This sequence joins TRBV27 and TRBJ2-1; 9 bases agree with TRBD2. The CDR3 sequence is 15 residues long. With 1 base clipped from V and 9 bases from J, the junction kept 7 bases outside the gene matches. CDR1 and CDR2 from the germline V gene are MNHEY and SMNVEV (reference sequence). The CDR3 DNA sequence: TGTGCCAGCAGTTTATTCCCTAGCGGGATGGGTGAGCAGTTCTTC. Translated, it gives CASSLFPSGMGEQFF.